This T cell receptor (beta chain) was recovered during a study of blood T cell repertoires in COVID-19. At the level of the study: From the United States, Italy and Spain came samples of acute and convalescent COVID-19.

Libraries were prepared by immunoSEQ multiplex PCR; TCRdb keeps only in-frame clonotypes and omits some of them. The sample contains 95,000 to 150,000 clones, around three quarters of which appear only once. The CDR3 length is 12 residues. This clonotype was obtained from a man aged 60 to 69 with active or convalescent COVID-19. The rearrangement links TRBV21-1 to TRBJ2-7; TRBD1, as called in the table, went unchecked against the DNA. TRBV21-1 is a documented pseudogene. The specimen sequenced was peripheral blood. CDR3 in amino acids: CASSKEQDEQYF. In DNA, the CDR3 is TGTGCCAGCAGCAAAGAACAGGACGAGCAGTACTTC.